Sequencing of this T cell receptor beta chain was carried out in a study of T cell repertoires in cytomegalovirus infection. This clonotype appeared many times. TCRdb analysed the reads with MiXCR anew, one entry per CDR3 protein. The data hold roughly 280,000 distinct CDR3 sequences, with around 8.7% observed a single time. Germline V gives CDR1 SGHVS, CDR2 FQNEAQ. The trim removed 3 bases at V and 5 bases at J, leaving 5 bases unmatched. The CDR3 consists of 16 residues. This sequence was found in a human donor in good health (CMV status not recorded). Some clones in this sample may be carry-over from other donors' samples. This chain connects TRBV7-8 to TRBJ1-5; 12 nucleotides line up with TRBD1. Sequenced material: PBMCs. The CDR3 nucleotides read TGTGCCAGCAGCTTTATTGGGACAGGGGGCGATCAGCCCCAGCATTTT. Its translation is CASSFIGTGGDQPQHF.